The clone carrying this T cell receptor (beta chain) was counted between two and nine times. Its antigen remains unidentified. This sample was taken from a study of T-cell memory formation after mild COVID-19. Study results and caveats: Clones contracting across day 15 to 85 had a balanced CD4/CD8 profile; later expanding clones leaned CD4+.

TCR alpha and TCR beta cDNA libraries carrying sample barcodes and UMIs came from 5'RACE with constant-segment primers. TCRdb ran MiXCR on the 5' RACE reads and lists one entry per CDR3 protein. The sample gives around 190,000 distinct CDR3 sequences, approximately 17% of which show up once; roughly 3.9% is in the top ten. Germline CDR1 is SGHRS and CDR2 is YFSETQ. The CDR3 totals 15 residues. V lost 5 bases, J lost 0 bases, and 5 bases stayed unmatched. This chain joins TRBV5-1 and TRBJ2-1; 7 nucleotides align to TRBD1. Sequencing was carried out using PBMCs or a T cell subset sorted from them (not recorded which). This sequence originates from a man younger than 30 who had mild COVID-19 (a few samples of this study predate the infection). Cell type and time point are not known. The CDR3 region has the DNA TGCGCCAGCAGACCCTGGACAGGCTCCTACAATGAGCAGTTCTTC. It specifies CASRPWTGSYNEQFF. The variable domain in full, with the rest retrieved from reference TRBV5-1 and TRBJ2-1, is KAGVTQTPRYLIKTRGQQVTLSCSPISGHRSVSWYQQTPGQGLQFLFEYFSETQRNKGNFPGRFSGRQFSNSRSEMNVSTLELGDSALYLCASRPWTGSYNEQFFGPGTRLTVL.